This T cell receptor (beta chain) derives from a study of OX40 agonist ivuxolimab in advanced cancers. On the study more broadly: The treatment was a fully human IgG2 OX40 agonist, ivuxolimab.

General study results and limits: Low levels of normalized T-cell clonal expansion also appeared in some nonresponders. Among T cells, CD8+ cells averaged more expanded clones than CD4+ cells. At 0.1-3.0 mg/kg, partial responders had clonal expansion among the lowest observed.

There are 16 residues in the CDR3. V was shortened by 3 bases and J by 2 bases, with 16 bases between the two germline ends. In germline, CDR1 is SGHNT, CDR2 YENEEA. About this clone: No antigen is known for it.

Profiling relied on immunoSEQ multiplex PCR, and the TCRdb table lists in-frame clones only, not all of them. Among 70,000 or so clones listed, nearly 90% were seen once. The sample consisted of CD4+ or CD8+ T cells sorted from blood, taken in a trial of the OX40 agonist ivuxolimab. The rearrangement joins TRBV11-3 to TRBJ1-1; tentative D call: TRBD1 (6 bases). The source is an adult with an advanced solid tumor such as melanoma, head and neck, liver or kidney cancer. CDR3 bases: TGTGCCAGCAGCTTGGGGGCGTCGTCATCAAACACTGAAGCTTTCTTT. Protein sequence: CASSLGASSSNTEAFF.